The TCR beta chain described here comes from a study of blood T cell repertoires in COVID-19. About the study: Sites in the United States, Italy and Spain provided acute and convalescent COVID-19 samples.

CDR3 length equals 13 residues. With V trimmed by 6 bases and J by 4 bases, 5 bases remained unmatched. Germline V lookup: CDR1 WSHSY, CDR2 SAAADI. The data were produced by immunoSEQ multiplex PCR, yet TCRdb's version contains in-frame clones alone and is incomplete. Of fewer than 200,000 clones in the sample, 81% are singletons; the top ten hold about 6%. Enrollees, roughly 18 to 89 years old, lived in 25 or so US areas. The sample comprised PBMCs or T cells enriched from blood (not recorded which). The V and J genes are TRBV10-2 and TRBJ1-2; 7 positions agree with TRBD1. The receptor's source is a woman in her thirties or forties with acute COVID-19. DNA of the CDR3: TGCGCCAGCAGAGGACAGGTGGTCTATGGCTACACCTTC. Encoded protein: CASRGQVVYGYTF.